A single sample is the source of the 13 T cell receptor beta chains below, sequenced in a study of cytomegalovirus exposure and HLA in healthy donors (TCRdb year 2017). Libraries were made using the immunoSEQ multiplex PCR assay. A mixture of 60 forward primers for TCR Vbeta segments and 13 reverse primers for TCR Jbeta segments was used in the multiplex PCR. TCRdb holds this immuneACCESS table with in-frame rearrangements only. Some clones are missing; in checked studies, unresolved V genes explain under half, and the rest has no known cause. This sample holds 120,000 or so clones; roughly 76% were observed only once. The leading ten clones occupy around 2.2% of the sample. Sequencing used PBMCs. The receptors originated from a man between 25 and 39 years old in good health and CMV-seronegative.

This clone has more than one count but fewer than ten. This sequence joins TRBV4-3 and TRBJ1-2; D is unresolved. CDR3 length equals 13 residues. The V end lost 0 bases, the J end lost 2 bases, and 4 bases lay between the germline ends. Germline V gene lookup returns CDR1 LGHNA and CDR2 YSLEER. The CDR3 DNA follows: TGCGCCAGCAGCCAAGAACAAAACTATGGCTACACCTTC. Translation: CASSQEQNYGYTF.

The V and J genes are TRBV11-3 and TRBJ2-2; a weak D match, TRBD2 (7 bases). The CDR3 totals 15 residues. CDR1 is SGHNT and CDR2 is YENEEA in the germline V gene. Trimming cost V 5 bases and J 7 bases, with 17 bases left between them. CDR3 protein: CASSPQGGANGELFF. The CDR3 DNA sequence: TGTGCCAGCAGCCCTCAAGGGGGGGCGAACGGGGAGCTGTTTTTT.

The chain couples TRBV29-1 to TRBJ2-3; D is undetermined. There are 14 residues in the CDR3. Germline V gene sequence: CDR1 SQVTM, CDR2 ANQGSEA. V lost 1 base, J lost 2 bases, and 10 bases lay in between. DNA of the CDR3: TGCAGCGTTGAAGCCGGGTCCCACACAGATACGCAGTATTTT. This sequence encodes CSVEAGSHTDTQYF.

The chain combines TRBV7-8 with TRBJ2-3; D perhaps matches TRBD1 (6 bases). This CDR3 has 15 residues. Trimming pared 5 bases from V and 4 bases from J, leaving 16 bases between. Germline values: CDR1 SGHVS, CDR2 FQNEAQ. The CDR3: CASSNRGQGPDTQYF. Written as DNA, the CDR3 is TGTGCCAGCAGCAATAGGGGTCAGGGGCCAGATACGCAGTATTTT.

This rearrangement joins TRBV5-1 to TRBJ2-7; TRBD2 matches at 8 bases. The V gene's germline CDR1 is SGHRS and CDR2 YFSETQ. With 0 bases clipped from V and 5 bases from J, the junction kept 13 bases outside the gene matches. There are 17 residues in the CDR3. The CDR3 DNA reads as TGCGCCAGCAGCTTGGCCGGGGGGGACCTAAGCCGGGACGAGCAGTACTTC. It codes for CASSLAGGDLSRDEQYF.

This chain links TRBV4-1 with TRBJ2-2; unclear D gene. Germline CDR1 and CDR2: MGHRA and YSYEKL. CDR3 length: 15 residues. V shed 0 bases and J shed 4 bases, with 9 bases lying between them. CDR3 sequence: CASSQDRVFTGELFF. CDR3 coding DNA: TGCGCCAGCAGCCAAGATCGGGTGTTCACCGGGGAGCTGTTTTTT.

Sample share makes this clone large. The chain carries TRBV6-1 and TRBJ2-1; 12 positions match TRBD2. The J segment lost 9 bases and the V segment lost 4 bases, leaving 7 bases of the junction unmatched. Germline loops: CDR1 MNHNS, CDR2 SASEGT. CDR3 size: 15 residues. Here the CDR3 DNA reads TGTGCCAGCAGTGTACTAGCGGGGGGCCGGCCTGAGCAGTTCTTC. It specifies CASSVLAGGRPEQFF.

This chain links TRBV11-2 with TRBJ1-3; no clear D. The V end was cut by 5 bases, the J end by 4 bases, with 12 bases between. The CDR3 has 14 amino acids. CDR1 is SGHAT and CDR2 is FQNNGV in the germline V gene. CDR3 DNA: TGTGCCAGCAGCACTCGAATACAGGGAAACACCATATATTTT. It yields the protein CASSTRIQGNTIYF.

J is TRBJ2-7 and V is TRBV6-1; TRBD2 might be the D (5 bases). The germline V gene encodes CDR1 MNHNS and CDR2 SASEGT. The CDR3 runs to 13 residues. Trimming removed 4 bases from V and 1 base from J, with 8 bases in between. This CDR3 is CASSATGSYEQYF. In DNA, the CDR3 is TGTGCCAGCAGTGCGACGGGGTCCTACGAGCAGTACTTC.

This clone was seen once. The chain joins TRBV2 to TRBJ1-5, with TRBD1 identical over 7 bases. This CDR3 contains 14 residues. The germline gives CDR1 SNHLY, CDR2 FYNNEI. J was trimmed by 6 bases and V by 6 bases; bases with no gene match: 8. The CDR3 here is CASSDRQGSQPQHF. The CDR3 bases are TGTGCCAGCAGCGACAGACAGGGCAGTCAGCCCCAGCATTTT. The full variable domain, completed using reference TRBV2 and TRBJ1-5, is EPEVTQTPSHQVTQMGQEVILRCVPISNHLYFYWYRQILGQKVEFLVSFYNNEISEKSEIFDDQFSVERPDGSNFTLKIRSTKLEDSAMYFCASSDRQGSQPQHFGDGTRLSIL.

This clone was found once. Other DNA variants within this sample encode the same CDR3. This rearrangement joins TRBV29-1 to TRBJ2-3; 10 nucleotides align to TRBD1. The CDR3 consists of 12 residues. Germline CDR1 is SQVTM and CDR2 is ANQGSEA. V dropped 6 bases and J dropped 3; count of bases not matched to a gene: 0. The CDR3 region is CSVGQGTDTQYF. Here the CDR3 DNA reads TGCAGCGTGGGACAGGGGACAGATACGCAGTATTTT.

About this clone: The junction departs from the called germline gene at one end, perhaps through a read error. This sequence joins TRBV19 and TRBJ2-7; 9 nucleotides agree with TRBD1. Germline CDR1 is LNHDA and CDR2 is SQIVND (reference sequence). The CDR3 loop spans 15 amino acids. CDR3 in amino acids: CVSSITGTGGNEQYF. Here the CDR3 DNA reads TGTGTCAGTAGTATCACCGGAACAGGGGGCAACGAGCAGTACTTC.

This chain joins TRBV7-2 and TRBJ2-1; 14 nucleotides agree with TRBD2. Per germline, CDR1 SGHTA and CDR2 FQGNSA. With 5 bases clipped from V and 8 bases from J, the junction kept 8 bases outside the gene matches. The CDR3 extends over 16 amino acids. CDR3 nucleotide sequence: TGTGCCAGCAGCCTGTGGACTAGCGGGGGGCGGGATGAGCAGTTCTTC. This translates into CASSLWTSGGRDEQFF. Supplemented by reference TRBV7-2 and TRBJ2-1, the full variable domain reads GAGVSQSPSNKVTEKGKDVELRCDPISGHTALYWYRQSLGQGLEFLIYFQGNSAPDKSGLPSDRFSAERTGGSVSTLTIQRTQQEDSAVYLCASSLWTSGGRDEQFFGPGTRLTVL.